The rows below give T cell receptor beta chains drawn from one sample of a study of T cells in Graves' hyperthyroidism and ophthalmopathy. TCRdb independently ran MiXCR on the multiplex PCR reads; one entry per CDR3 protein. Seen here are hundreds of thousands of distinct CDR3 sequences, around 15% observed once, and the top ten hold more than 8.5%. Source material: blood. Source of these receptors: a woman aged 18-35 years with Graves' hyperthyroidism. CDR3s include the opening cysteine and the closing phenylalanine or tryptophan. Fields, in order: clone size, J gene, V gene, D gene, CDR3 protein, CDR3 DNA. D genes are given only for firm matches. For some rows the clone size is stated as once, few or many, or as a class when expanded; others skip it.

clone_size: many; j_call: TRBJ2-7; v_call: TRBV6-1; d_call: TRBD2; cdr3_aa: CASSEAAGGSPYEQYF; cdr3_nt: TGTGCCAGCAGTGAAGCTGCGGGGGGGTCCCCCTACGAGCAGTACTTC
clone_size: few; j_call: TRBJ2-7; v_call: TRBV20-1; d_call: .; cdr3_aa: CSAVPPGTHEQYF; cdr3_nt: TGCAGTGCAGTCCCCCCAGGGACCCACGAGCAGTACTTC
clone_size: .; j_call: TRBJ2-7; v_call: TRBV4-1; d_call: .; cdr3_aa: CASSPQILLSYEQYF; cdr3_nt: TGCGCCAGCAGCCCGCAGATCTTACTCTCCTACGAGCAGTACTTC
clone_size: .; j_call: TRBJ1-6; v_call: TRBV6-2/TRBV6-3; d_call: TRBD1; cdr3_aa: CASSGYDREGSPLHF; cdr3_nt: TGTGCCAGCAGTGGCTATGACAGGGAGGGTTCACCCCTCCACTTT
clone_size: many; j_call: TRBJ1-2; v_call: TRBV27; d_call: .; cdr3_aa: CASRQLGSAGFTF; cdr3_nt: TGTGCCAGCAGACAGTTAGGGTCCGCGGGGTTCACCTTC
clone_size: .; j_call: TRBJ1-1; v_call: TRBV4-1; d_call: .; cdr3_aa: CASSQVRAGATNTEAFF; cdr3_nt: TGCGCCAGCAGCCAAGTACGGGCGGGAGCTACGAACACTGAAGCTTTCTTT
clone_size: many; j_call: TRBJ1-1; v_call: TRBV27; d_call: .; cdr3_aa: CASSLEGRGTEAFF; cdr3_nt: TGTGCCAGCAGTTTAGAGGGCCGAGGCACTGAAGCTTTCTTT
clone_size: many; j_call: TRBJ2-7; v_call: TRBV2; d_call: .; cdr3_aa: CASTSAGTLSYEQYF; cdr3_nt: TGTGCCAGCACCAGCGCAGGGACCCTCTCCTACGAGCAGTACTTC
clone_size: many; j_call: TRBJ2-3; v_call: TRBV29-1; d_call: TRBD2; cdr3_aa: CSVQASGTSTDTQYF; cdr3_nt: TGCAGCGTCCAGGCCAGCGGGACTAGCACAGATACGCAGTATTTT
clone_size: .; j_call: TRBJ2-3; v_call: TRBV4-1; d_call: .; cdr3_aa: CASGHGGRTDTQYF; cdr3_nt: TGCGCCAGCGGCCATGGCGGGCGCACAGATACGCAGTATTTT
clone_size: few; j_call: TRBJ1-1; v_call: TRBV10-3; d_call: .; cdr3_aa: CAISDIPFAGSAEAFF; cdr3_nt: TGTGCCATCAGTGATATACCTTTTGCGGGGAGCGCTGAAGCTTTCTTT
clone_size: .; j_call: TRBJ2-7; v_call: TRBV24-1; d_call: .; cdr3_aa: CATSDRSTYEQYF; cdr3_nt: TGTGCCACCAGTGACAGGAGCACCTACGAGCAGTACTTC
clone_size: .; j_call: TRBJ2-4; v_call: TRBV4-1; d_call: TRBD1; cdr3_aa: CASSQVGQGQNIQYF; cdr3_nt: TGCGCCAGCAGCCAAGTCGGACAGGGGCAAAACATTCAGTACTTC
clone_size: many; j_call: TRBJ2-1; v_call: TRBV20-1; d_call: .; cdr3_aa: CSASLADRYNEQFF; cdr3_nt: TGCAGTGCTTCCTTAGCGGATCGATACAATGAGCAGTTCTTC
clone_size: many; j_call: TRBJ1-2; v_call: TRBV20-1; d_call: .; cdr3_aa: CSADQGTNYGYTF; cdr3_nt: TGCAGTGCCGACCAGGGAACTAACTATGGCTACACCTTC
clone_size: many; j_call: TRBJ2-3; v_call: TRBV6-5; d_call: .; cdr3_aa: CASSYSGEAADTQYF; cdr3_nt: TGTGCCAGCAGTTACTCGGGGGAGGCGGCAGATACGCAGTATTTT
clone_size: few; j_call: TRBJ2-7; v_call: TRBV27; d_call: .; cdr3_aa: CASSATSQGLFEYEQYF; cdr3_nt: TGTGCCAGCAGTGCAACATCCCAGGGACTGTTTGAATACGAGCAGTACTTC
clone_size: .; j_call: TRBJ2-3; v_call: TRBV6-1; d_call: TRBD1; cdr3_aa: CASSDREEPDTQYF; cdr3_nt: TGTGCCAGCAGCGACAGGGAAGAGCCAGATACGCAGTATTTT
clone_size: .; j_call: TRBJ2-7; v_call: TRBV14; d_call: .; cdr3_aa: CASSPVRNKEYF; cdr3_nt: TGTGCCAGCAGCCCCGTTCGAAACAAGGAGTACTTC
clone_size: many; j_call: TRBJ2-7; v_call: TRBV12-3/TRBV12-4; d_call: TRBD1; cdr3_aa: CASSFRQGAAEQYF; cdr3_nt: TGTGCCAGCAGTTTTCGACAGGGGGCAGCCGAGCAGTACTTC
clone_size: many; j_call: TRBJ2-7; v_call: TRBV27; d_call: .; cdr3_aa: CASSLATSYEQYF; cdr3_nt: TGTGCCAGCAGTTTAGCAACGTCCTACGAGCAGTACTTC
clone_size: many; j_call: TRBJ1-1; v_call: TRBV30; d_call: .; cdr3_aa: CAWSRTVEAFF; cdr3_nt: TGTGCCTGGAGTCGGACAGTTGAAGCTTTCTTT
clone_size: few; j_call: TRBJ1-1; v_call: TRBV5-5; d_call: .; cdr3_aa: CASSLWWNTEAFF; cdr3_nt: TGTGCCAGCAGCTTGTGGTGGAACACTGAAGCTTTCTTT
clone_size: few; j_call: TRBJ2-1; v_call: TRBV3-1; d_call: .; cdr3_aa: CASRLYRESAYNEQFF; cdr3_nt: TGTGCCAGCAGACTATACAGGGAGAGCGCCTACAATGAGCAGTTCTTC
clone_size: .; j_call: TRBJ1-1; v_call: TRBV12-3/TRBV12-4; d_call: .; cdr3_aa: CASSRKGYTEAFF; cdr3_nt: TGTGCCAGCAGTAGAAAGGGCTACACTGAAGCTTTCTTT
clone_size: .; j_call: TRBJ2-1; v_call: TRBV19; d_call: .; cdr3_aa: CASSLSYYNEQFF; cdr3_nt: TGTGCCAGTAGTCTCTCTTACTACAATGAGCAGTTCTTC
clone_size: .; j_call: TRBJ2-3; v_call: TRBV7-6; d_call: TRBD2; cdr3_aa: CASSPSWGRGDTQYF; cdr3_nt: TGTGCCAGCAGCCCTAGCTGGGGGAGGGGAGATACGCAGTATTTT
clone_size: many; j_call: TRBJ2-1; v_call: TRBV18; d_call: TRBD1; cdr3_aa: CASSLPVQGGNEQFF; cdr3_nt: TGTGCCAGCTCCCTACCGGTACAGGGGGGCAATGAGCAGTTCTTC
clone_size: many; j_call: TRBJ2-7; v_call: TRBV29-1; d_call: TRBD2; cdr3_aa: CSVGTSGSYEQYF; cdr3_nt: TGCAGCGTGGGGACTAGCGGGAGTTACGAGCAGTACTTC
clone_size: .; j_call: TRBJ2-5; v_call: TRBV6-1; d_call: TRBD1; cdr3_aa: CASSRTGESETQYF; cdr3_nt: TGTGCCAGCAGTAGGACAGGGGAAAGTGAGACCCAGTACTTC
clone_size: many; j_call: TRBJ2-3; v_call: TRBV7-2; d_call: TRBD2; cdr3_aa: CASSLGLAENTQYF; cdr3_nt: TGTGCCAGCAGCTTAGGACTAGCGGAGAATACGCAGTATTTT
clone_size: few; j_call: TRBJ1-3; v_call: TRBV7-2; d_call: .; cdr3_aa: CASSEQGRISGNTIYF; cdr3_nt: TGTGCCAGCAGCGAGCAAGGTCGGATATCTGGAAACACCATATATTTT
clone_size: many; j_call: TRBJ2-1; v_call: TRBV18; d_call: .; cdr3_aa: CASSPPAGASYNEQFF; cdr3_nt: TGTGCCAGCTCACCACCCGCAGGGGCCTCCTACAATGAGCAGTTCTTC
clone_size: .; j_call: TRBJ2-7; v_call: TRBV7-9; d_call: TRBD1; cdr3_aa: CASSERTGFYEQYF; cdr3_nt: TGTGCCAGCAGCGAGCGGACAGGGTTCTACGAGCAGTACTTC
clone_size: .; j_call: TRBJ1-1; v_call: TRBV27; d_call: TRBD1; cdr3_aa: CASSLSRTGLNTEAFF; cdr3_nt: TGTGCCAGCAGTTTATCCCGGACAGGTCTGAACACTGAAGCTTTCTTT
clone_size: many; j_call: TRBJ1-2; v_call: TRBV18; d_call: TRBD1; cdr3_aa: CASSHKPGTGDGYTF; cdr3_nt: TGTGCCAGCTCACACAAACCCGGGACAGGGGATGGCTACACCTTC
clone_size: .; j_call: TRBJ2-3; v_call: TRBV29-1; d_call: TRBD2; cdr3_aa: CSVGGGGPTDTQYF; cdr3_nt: TGCAGCGTTGGGGGGGGAGGTCCTACAGATACGCAGTATTTT
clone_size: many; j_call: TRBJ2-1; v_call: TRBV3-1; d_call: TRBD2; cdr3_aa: CASSPSGAVEQFF; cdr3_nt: TGTGCCAGCAGCCCTAGCGGGGCAGTTGAGCAGTTCTTC
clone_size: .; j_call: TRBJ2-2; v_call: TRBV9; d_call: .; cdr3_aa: CASRPAATEELFF; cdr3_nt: TGTGCCAGCAGGCCTGCGGCGACGGAGGAGCTGTTTTTT
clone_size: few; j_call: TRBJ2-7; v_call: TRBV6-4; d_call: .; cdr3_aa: CASSAPTDLLYEQYF; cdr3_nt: TGTGCCAGCAGTGCTCCCACGGACCTCTTATACGAGCAGTACTTC
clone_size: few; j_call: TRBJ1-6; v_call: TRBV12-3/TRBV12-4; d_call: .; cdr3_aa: CASGAFNSPLHF; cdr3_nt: TGTGCCAGCGGGGCTTTTAATTCACCCCTCCACTTT
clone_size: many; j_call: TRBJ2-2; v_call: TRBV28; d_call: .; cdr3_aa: CASSWVNTGELFF; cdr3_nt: TGTGCCAGCAGTTGGGTGAACACCGGGGAGCTGTTTTTT
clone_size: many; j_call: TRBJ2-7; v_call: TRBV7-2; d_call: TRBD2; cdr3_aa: CASSYPAQREWSGGLTREQYF; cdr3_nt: TGTGCCAGCAGCTATCCCGCCCAGCGGGAGTGGTCCGGGGGACTCACGCGGGAGCAGTACTTC
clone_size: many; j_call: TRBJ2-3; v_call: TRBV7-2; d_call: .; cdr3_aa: CASTPGSTDTQYF; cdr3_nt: TGTGCCAGCACCCCAGGGAGCACAGATACGCAGTATTTT
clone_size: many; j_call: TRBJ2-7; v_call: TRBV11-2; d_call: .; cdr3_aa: CASSLDRGPLSYEQYF; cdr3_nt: TGTGCCAGCAGCTTAGATCGAGGACCTCTCTCCTACGAGCAGTACTTC
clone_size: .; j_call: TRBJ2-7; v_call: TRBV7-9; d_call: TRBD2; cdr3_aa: CASSPPGRVGSHEQYF; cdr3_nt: TGTGCCAGCAGCCCCCCGGGGAGGGTCGGTTCACACGAGCAGTACTTC